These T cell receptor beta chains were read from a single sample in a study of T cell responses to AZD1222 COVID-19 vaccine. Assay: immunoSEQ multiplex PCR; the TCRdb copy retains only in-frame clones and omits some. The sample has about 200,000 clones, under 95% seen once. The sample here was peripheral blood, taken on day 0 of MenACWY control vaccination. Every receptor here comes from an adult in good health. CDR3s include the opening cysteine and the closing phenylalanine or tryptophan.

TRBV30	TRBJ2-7	CAWSLPREQYF
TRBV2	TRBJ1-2	CASSDRRSLGYTF
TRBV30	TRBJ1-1	CAWRRQLNTEAFF
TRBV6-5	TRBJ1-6	CASSYSNPGMAPLHF
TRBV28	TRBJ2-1	CASASFSYNEQFF
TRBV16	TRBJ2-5	CASSQEPGSGETQYF
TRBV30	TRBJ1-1	CAWSVKGARGTEAFF
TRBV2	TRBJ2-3	CASSEDPSGGLRDTQYF
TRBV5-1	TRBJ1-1	CASSLEGSLRGEAFF
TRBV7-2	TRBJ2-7	CASSFDRAYEQYF
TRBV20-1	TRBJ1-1	CSAHLNTEAFF
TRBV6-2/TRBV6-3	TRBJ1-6	CASSGESGNSPLHF
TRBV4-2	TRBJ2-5	CASSQDLTGGETQYF
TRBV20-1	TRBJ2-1	CSASGNRGLYEQFF
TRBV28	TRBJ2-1	CASSLGGAEEQFF
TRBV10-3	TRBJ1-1	CAISTRGTEAFF
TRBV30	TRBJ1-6	CAWSVIGNSPLHF
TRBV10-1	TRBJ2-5	CASTEPRRETQYF
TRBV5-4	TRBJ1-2	CASSLDRANYGYTF
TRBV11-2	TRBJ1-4	CASSIRQGRDEKLFF
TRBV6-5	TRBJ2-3	CASSSGLAGTDTQYF
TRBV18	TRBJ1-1	CASSPGTFTTEAFF
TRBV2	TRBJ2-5	CASASMRGREETQYF
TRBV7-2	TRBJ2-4	CASSPGQKNIQYF
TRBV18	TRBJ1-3	CASSPNTSGNTIYF
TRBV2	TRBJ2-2	CASRGAGVNTGELFF
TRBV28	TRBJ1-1	CASSSAGTGNTEAFF